This TCR beta chain was recovered during a study of identical twins. TCRdb recomputed calls from the 5' RACE reads with MiXCR, one row per CDR3 protein. The table has about 700,000 distinct CDR3 sequences, 5.5% to 7.5% seen once; the top ten hold roughly 1.8%. Overall study findings and caveats: Out-of-frame beta sequences exhibited a weaker degree of excess twin sharing. Insertions were fewer in abundant cord blood beta clonotypes, whereas memory repertoires showed none of this pattern.

This clonotype was detected only once. The antigen is unknown. A much larger clone sits a single nucleotide away, making a read error possible. This CDR3 has 14 amino acids. Germline CDR1 is ENHRY and CDR2 is SYGVKD. This receptor was taken from a young man in good health. V usage is TRBV10-3 and J usage is TRBJ2-5; 8 nucleotides align to TRBD2. The specimen was naive T cells sorted from blood. CDR3 sequence (DNA): TGTGCCATCAGTGATACTAGCGGACAAGAGACCCAGTGCTTC. This encodes CAISDTSGQETQCF.